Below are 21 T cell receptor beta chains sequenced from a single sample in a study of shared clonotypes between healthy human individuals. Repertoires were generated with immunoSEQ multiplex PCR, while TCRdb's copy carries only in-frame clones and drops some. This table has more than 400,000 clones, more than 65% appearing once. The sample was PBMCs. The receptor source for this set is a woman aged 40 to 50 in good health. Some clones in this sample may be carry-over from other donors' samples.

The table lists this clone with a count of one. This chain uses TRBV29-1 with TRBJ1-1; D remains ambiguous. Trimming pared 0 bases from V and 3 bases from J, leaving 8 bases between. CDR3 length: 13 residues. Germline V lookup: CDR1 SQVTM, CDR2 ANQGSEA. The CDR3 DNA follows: TGCAGCGTTGAAGAAGGAGCGGACACTGAAGCTTTCTTT. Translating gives CSVEEGADTEAFF. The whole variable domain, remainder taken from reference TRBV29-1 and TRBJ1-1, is SAVISQKPSRDICQRGTSLTIQCQVDSQVTMMFWYRQQPGQSLTLIATANQGSEATYESGFVIDKFPISRPNLTFSTLTVSNMSPEDSSIYLCSVEEGADTEAFFGQGTRLTVV.

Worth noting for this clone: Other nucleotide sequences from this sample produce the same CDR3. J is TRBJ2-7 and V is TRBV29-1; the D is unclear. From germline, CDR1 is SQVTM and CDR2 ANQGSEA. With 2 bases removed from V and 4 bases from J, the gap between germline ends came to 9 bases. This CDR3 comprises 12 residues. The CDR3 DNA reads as TGCAGCGTTGAAAGCAACTCATACGAGCAGTACTTC. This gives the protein CSVESNSYEQYF.

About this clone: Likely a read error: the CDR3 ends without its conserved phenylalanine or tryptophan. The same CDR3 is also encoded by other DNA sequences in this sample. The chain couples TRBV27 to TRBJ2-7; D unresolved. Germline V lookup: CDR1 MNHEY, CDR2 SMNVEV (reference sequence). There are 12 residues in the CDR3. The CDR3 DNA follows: TGTGCTAGCAGGTCCCCCTCGTACGAGCAGTACCTC. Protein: CASRSPSYEQYL.

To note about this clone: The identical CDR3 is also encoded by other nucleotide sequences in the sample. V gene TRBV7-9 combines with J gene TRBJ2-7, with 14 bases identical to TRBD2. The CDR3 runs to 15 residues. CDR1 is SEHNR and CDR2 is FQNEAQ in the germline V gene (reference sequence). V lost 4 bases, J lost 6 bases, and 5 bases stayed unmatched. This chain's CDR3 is CASSSGLAGVSEQYF. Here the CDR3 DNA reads TGTGCCAGCAGCTCGGGACTAGCGGGAGTCAGCGAGCAGTACTTC.

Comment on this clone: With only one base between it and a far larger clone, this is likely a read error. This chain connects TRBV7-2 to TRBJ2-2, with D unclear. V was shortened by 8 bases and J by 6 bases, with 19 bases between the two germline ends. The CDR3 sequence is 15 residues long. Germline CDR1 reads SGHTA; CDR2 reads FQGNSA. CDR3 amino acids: CASGKEVGSPGELFF. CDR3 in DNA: TGTGCCAGCGGCAAAGAGGTGGGCTCGCCCGGGGAGCTGTTTTTT.

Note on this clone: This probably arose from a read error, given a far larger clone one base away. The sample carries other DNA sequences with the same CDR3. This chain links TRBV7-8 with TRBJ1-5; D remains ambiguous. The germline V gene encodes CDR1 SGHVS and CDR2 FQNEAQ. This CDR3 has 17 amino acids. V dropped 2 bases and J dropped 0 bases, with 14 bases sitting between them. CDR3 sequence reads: CASSLRQADYSNQPQHF. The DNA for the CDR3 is TGTGCCAGCAGCTTAAGGCAGGCTGACTATAGCAATCAGCCCCAGCATTTT.

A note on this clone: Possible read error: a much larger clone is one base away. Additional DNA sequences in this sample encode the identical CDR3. The DNA of the CDR3 is TGTGCCACCAGCAGAGCGGGCGGGCGGGCCTACGAGCAGTACTTC. Translation gives CATSRAGGRAYEQYF. The chain uses TRBV15 and TRBJ2-7; D is perhaps TRBD2 (5 bases). V dropped 1 base and J dropped 2 bases, with 12 bases sitting between them. CDR1 is LNHNV, CDR2 YYDKDF, per germline (reference sequence). This CDR3 is built from 15 residues.

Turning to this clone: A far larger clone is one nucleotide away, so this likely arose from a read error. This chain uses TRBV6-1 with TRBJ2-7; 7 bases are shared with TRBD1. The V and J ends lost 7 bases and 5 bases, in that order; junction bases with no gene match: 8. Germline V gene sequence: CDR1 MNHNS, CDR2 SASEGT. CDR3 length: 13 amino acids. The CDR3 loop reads CASMTRGGDEQYF. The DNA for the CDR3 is TGTGCCAGCATGACCAGAGGGGGCGACGAGCAGTACTTC.

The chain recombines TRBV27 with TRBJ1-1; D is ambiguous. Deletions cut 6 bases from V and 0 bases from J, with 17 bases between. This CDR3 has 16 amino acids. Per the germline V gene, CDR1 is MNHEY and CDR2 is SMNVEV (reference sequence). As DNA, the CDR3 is TGTGCCAGCAGGGCGCGGGTCAGCTTGATGAACACTGAAGCTTTCTTT. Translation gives CASRARVSLMNTEAFF.

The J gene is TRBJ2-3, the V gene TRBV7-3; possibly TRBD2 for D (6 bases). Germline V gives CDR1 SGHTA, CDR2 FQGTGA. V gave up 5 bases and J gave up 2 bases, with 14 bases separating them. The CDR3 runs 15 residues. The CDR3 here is CASSRTGTHTDTQYF. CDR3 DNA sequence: TGTGCCAGCAGCCGGACCGGGACTCACACAGATACGCAGTATTTT.

Here the CDR3 reads CASSQVLGQHYGYTF. CDR3 in DNA: TGCGCCAGCAGCCAAGTCCTAGGACAGCACTATGGCTACACCTTC. The V gene is TRBV4-1, the J gene TRBJ1-2, with a weak D call TRBD1 (6 bases). Germline loops: CDR1 MGHRA, CDR2 YSYEKL. Between the trimmed V and J ends, which lost 1 base and 3 bases, there was a span of 12 bases. The CDR3 loop spans 15 amino acids.

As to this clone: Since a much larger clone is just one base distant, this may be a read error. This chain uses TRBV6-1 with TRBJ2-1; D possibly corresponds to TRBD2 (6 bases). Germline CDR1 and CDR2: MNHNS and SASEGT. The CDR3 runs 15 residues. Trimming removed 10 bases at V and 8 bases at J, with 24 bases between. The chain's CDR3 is CATHPLGRTWYEQFF. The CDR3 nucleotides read TGTGCCACCCATCCCCTGGGGAGGACTTGGTATGAGCAGTTCTTC.

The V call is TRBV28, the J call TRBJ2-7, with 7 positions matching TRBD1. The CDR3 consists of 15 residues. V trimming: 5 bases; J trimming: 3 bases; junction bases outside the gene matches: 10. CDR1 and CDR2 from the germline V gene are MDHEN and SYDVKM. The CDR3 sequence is CASSPGTALYYEQYF. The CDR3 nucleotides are TGTGCCAGCAGTCCGGGGACAGCTCTTTACTACGAGCAGTACTTC.

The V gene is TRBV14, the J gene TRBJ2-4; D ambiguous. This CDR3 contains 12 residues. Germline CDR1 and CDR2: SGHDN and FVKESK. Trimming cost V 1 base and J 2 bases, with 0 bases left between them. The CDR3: CASSQAKNIQYF. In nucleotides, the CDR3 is TGTGCCAGCAGCCAAGCCAAAAACATTCAGTACTTC.

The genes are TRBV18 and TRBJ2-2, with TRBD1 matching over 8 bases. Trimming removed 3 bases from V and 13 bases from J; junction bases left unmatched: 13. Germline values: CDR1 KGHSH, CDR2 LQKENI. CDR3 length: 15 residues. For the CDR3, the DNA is TGTGCCAGCTCACCGTTTGCAGGACAGGGTATTTTGCTGTTTTTT. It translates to CASSPFAGQGILLFF.

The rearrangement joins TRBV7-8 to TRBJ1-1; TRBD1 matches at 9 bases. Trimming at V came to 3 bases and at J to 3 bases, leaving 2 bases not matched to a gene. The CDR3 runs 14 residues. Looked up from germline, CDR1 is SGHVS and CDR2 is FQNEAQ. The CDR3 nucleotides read TGTGCCAGCAGCTTGCGACAGGGGGACACTGAAGCTTTCTTT. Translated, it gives CASSLRQGDTEAFF.

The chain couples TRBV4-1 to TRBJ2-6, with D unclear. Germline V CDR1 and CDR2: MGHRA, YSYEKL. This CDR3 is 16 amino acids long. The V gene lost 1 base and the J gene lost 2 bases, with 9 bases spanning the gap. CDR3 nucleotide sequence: TGCGCCAGCAGCCAAGTACTGTTACCTGGGGCCAACGTCCTGACTTTC. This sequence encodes CASSQVLLPGANVLTF.

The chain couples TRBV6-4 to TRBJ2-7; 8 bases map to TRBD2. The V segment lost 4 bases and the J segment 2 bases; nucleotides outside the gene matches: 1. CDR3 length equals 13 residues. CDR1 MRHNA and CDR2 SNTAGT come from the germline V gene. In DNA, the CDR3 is TGTGCCAGCAGTGTTAGCGGGGCCTACGAGCAGTACTTC. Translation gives CASSVSGAYEQYF.

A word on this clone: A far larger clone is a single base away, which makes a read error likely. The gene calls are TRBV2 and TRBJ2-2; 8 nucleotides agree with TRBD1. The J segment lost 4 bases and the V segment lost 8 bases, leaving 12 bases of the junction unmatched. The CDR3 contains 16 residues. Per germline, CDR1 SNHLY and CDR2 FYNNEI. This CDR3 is CASSETGVGLTGELFF. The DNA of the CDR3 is TGTGCCAGCTCCGAGACAGGGGTCGGTCTCACCGGGGAGCTGTTTTTT.

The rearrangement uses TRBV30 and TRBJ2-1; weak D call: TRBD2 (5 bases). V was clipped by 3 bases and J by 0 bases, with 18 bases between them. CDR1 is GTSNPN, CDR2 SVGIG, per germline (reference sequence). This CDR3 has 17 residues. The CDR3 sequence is CAWSPAAGISSYNEQFF. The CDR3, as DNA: TGTGCCTGGAGCCCCGCTGCCGGGATAAGCTCCTACAATGAGCAGTTCTTC. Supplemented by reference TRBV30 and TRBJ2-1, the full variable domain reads SQTIHQWPATLVQPVGSPLSLECTVEGTSNPNLYWYRQAAGRGLQLLFYSVGIGQISSEVPQNLSASRPQDRQFILSSKKLLLSDSGFYLCAWSPAAGISSYNEQFFGPGTRLTVL.

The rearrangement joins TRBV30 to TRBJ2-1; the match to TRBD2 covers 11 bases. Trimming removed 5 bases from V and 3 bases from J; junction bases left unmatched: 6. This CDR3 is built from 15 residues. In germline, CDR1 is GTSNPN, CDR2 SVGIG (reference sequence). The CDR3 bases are TGTGCCTGGGGAACGGGACTAGCGGACTACAATGAGCAGTTCTTC. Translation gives CAWGTGLADYNEQFF.